What follows are 5 T cell receptor beta chains derived from one specimen sequenced in a study of regulatory T cells in long-lasting Graves disease. Through Arm-PCR of CDR3 regions and iRepertoire HTBI primers, TCR beta libraries were built. Each CDR3 protein is one row after TCRdb ran MiXCR on the multiplex PCR reads. The table includes a few hundred thousand distinct CDR3 sequences, around 15% detected once. Described time point: newly diagnosed GD, antithyroid drugs for less than 3 months. Preparation of the TCR library used RNA extracted from PBMCs. This same sample was also taken into another study, of T cells in Graves' hyperthyroidism and ophthalmopathy.

The material was peripheral blood mononuclear cells (PBMCs), obtained at new diagnosis, from a patient treated with antithyroid drugs. The origin of the receptors is a woman between 18 and 30 years old with Graves disease.

This clonotype was observed at least ten times. The chain uses TRBV6-1 and TRBJ1-4; D unclear. Germline-derived CDR1 and CDR2 are MNHNS and SASEGT. V was trimmed by 8 bases and J by 8 bases, leaving 21 bases between them. This CDR3 region has 15 residues. The CDR3 sequence: CASWLGRVVGEKLFF. DNA of the CDR3: TGTGCCAGCTGGTTAGGGAGAGTCGTTGGGGAAAAACTGTTTTTT.

This clonotype was counted ten times or more. V usage is TRBV20-1 and J usage is TRBJ2-5, with 10 positions matching TRBD1. In germline, CDR1 is DFQATT, CDR2 SNEGSKA (reference sequence). The CDR3 covers 14 residues. Losses at the gene ends were 0 bases for V and 9 bases for J; bases not matched to a gene: 7. The CDR3 sequence: CSAREDRGFEAQYF. CDR3 nucleotide sequence: TGCAGTGCTAGAGAGGACAGGGGGTTTGAGGCCCAGTACTTC.

This clonotype was picked up many times. The genes are TRBV20-1 and TRBJ2-5; 8 nucleotides match TRBD1. Germline CDR1 and CDR2: DFQATT and SNEGSKA (reference sequence). The CDR3 contains 18 residues. Trimming removed 0 bases from V and 2 bases from J; junction bases left unmatched: 14. CDR3 in amino acids: CSARDFSRQGSWQETQYF. In nucleotides, the CDR3 is TGCAGTGCTAGAGATTTTAGCAGACAGGGGTCTTGGCAAGAGACCCAGTACTTC.

This clonotype was seen ten or more times. The V call is TRBV2, the J call TRBJ2-7; TRBD2 matches 10 bases. Trimming removed 8 bases from V and 0 bases from J; junction bases left unmatched: 10. Germline CDR1 reads SNHLY; CDR2 reads FYNNEI. This CDR3 has 16 residues. The CDR3 DNA is TGTGCCAGCGGAGGGGGGACTAGCGAGAGCTCCTACGAGCAGTACTTC. Translation: CASGGGTSESSYEQYF.

The sample holds many counts of this clonotype. The chain recombines TRBV20-1 with TRBJ2-5; maybe TRBD2 (6 bases). The length of the CDR3 is 13 residues. The V end lost 4 bases, the J end lost 1 base, and 10 bases lay between the germline ends. Germline V CDR1 and CDR2: DFQATT, SNEGSKA (reference sequence). CDR3 nucleotide sequence: TGCAGTGCTATTCTAGCGATCCAAGAGACCCAGTACTTC. This translates into CSAILAIQETQYF.